This T cell receptor beta chain came from a study of blood T cell repertoires in COVID-19. The assay was immunoSEQ multiplex PCR, and TCRdb's table has in-frame clones only and misses some. The sample lists about 120,000 clones, around 85% occurring once. This clone was observed once. V was shortened by 0 bases and J by 2 bases, with 16 bases between the two germline ends. CDR3 length equals 17 residues. Germline lookup yields CDR1 LGHNA and CDR2 YSLEER. The V call is TRBV4-3, the J call TRBJ2-5; D perhaps matches TRBD2 (5 bases). The sequenced material came from peripheral blood. This TCR derives from a woman aged 60 to 75 with COVID-19, enrolled during active disease. CDR3 region: CASSQDLGGHTQETQYF. In DNA, the CDR3 is TGCGCCAGCAGCCAAGATCTGGGCGGGCATACACAAGAGACCCAGTACTTC.